This T cell receptor (beta chain) is from a study of T cell repertoires in cytomegalovirus infection. Study as a whole: Public TCR beta signatures indicated both CMV infection and matching HLA type.

In germline, CDR1 is MNHEY, CDR2 SVGEGT. The CDR3 covers 16 residues. V gave up 8 bases and J gave up 2 bases, with 16 bases separating them. In TCRdb, the reads were re-called with MiXCR into one record per CDR3 protein. The sample holds approximately 1,000,000 distinct CDR3 sequences, under 40% seen once. As regards this clonotype: Its antigen is not identified.

The sequencing here drew on cultured CD8+ T cells from PBMCs, taken from culture after CMV antigen stimulation. This sequence joins TRBV6-2 or TRBV6-3 and TRBJ1-6, with D hard to call. This TCR was recovered from a human donor in good health (CMV status not recorded). Some clones in this sample may be carry-over from other donors' samples. The chain's CDR3 is CASRPELIAYNSPLHF. The CDR3 coding sequence is TGTGCCAGCCGACCGGAGTTGATCGCCTATAATTCACCCCTCCACTTT.